In this sample, the clone carrying this TCR beta chain turned up many times. What it recognizes is unknown. This entry belongs to a study of neurological immune-mediated disorders. Study-level results: Private repertoires in all groups were suggested, as expanded clones shared no CDR3 amino acid sequences across subjects.

Synthesis of cDNA was performed by 5'RACE using 10-nucleotide random UMIs. The output of every sequencing run exceeded 200 million TCR-beta sequences, derived from 15-18 subjects. Via MiXCR, TCRdb re-called the 5' RACE reads, giving one row per CDR3 protein. Seen here are about 45,000 distinct CDR3 sequences, approximately 12% observed once, and the top ten hold more than 9.5%. The germline CDR1 and CDR2 sequences are LGHNA and YNFKEQ. With 3 bases removed from V and 9 bases from J, the gap between germline ends came to 9 bases. This CDR3 is built from 12 residues. The time point here: longitudinal time-point 3. Where libraries were unsorted, they were derived from 2 million PBMCs stored at -80 degrees C.

The specimen sequenced was PBMCs. V is TRBV4-2 and J is TRBJ2-1; D is ambiguous. This receptor was identified in a man aged 25-45 years in good health. CDR3 bases: TGTGCCAGCAGCCAGGTAGGCGGTGAGCAGTTCTTC. It codes for CASSQVGGEQFF.